This T cell receptor (beta chain) was retrieved from a study of T cell repertoires in cytomegalovirus infection. Study-wide findings and caveats: Ex vivo, HLA-C-restricted CMV-specific TCR beta clonotypes prevailed over the rest of the response.

In the case of this clonotype: The antigen is unknown.

One entry per CDR3 protein, called by TCRdb with MiXCR from the reads. The table records around 340,000 distinct CDR3 sequences, roughly 28% of them present only once. Unmatched junction bases numbered 9, after V lost 6 bases and J lost 6 bases. The length of the CDR3 is 15 residues. From germline, CDR1 is DFQATT and CDR2 SNEGSKA (reference sequence). Sequencing used cultured PBMCs, obtained from culture after CMV antigen stimulation. This sequence was found in a human donor in good health (CMV status not recorded). Some clones in this sample may be carry-over from other donors' samples. The V gene is TRBV20-1, the J gene TRBJ1-5, with TRBD1 matching over 12 bases. Here the CDR3 DNA reads TGCAGTGCGTCTCGGGACAGGGGGCGCGCTCAGCCCCAGCATTTT. Translation gives CSASRDRGRAQPQHF.